This section outlines one T cell receptor (beta chain) sequence together with its context. Time point defined: patch test 2, 6 weeks after DPC sensitization. Indicated treatment: therapeutic diphenylcyclopropenone sensitization with weekly scalp DPC. Unique molecular identifiers were affixed to discrete cDNA molecules within the library. TCRdb re-called the RACE reads through MiXCR, storing one row per CDR3 protein. This table holds tens of thousands of distinct CDR3 sequences, 7.5% to 10% found once. This sample is part of a study of human T cells and chemical hapten exposure. The sequence came from a woman aged 50 to 65 with alopecia areata. Some clones in this sample may be carry-over from other donors' samples. The starting material was whole blood, obtained in connection with sensitization to the hapten diphenylcyclopropenone (DPC).

CDR3 bases: TGTGCCAGCTCACCACCGGGGCTGCAAGAGACCCAGTACTTC. As protein: CASSPPGLQETQYF. This chain joins TRBV18 and TRBJ2-5; D is possibly TRBD1 (5 bases). The CDR3 is 14 residues long. The germline V gene has CDR1 KGHSH and CDR2 LQKENI. Between the trimmed V and J ends, which lost 0 bases and 2 bases, there was a span of 7 bases.